This T cell receptor beta chain was retrieved from a study of shared T cell receptors in the human thymus (dated by TCRdb to the early 2020s). Describing the broader study: The study examined how self-reactive, shared T-cell receptor alpha chains are generated in the human thymus.

Preparation of the library involved the immunoSEQ multiplex PCR assay. This is the immuneACCESS table as TCRdb keeps it, with only in-frame sequences that have V and J called. A part of the clones is gone; compared with another copy, unresolved V genes explain less than half, and the rest is unexplained. The sample table lists some 700,000 clones, around 85% of them with a count of one. Together, the top ten hold under 0.012% of the sample. This clone is a singleton in its sample. This receptor's antigen is unknown. Per-base qualities were not stored, and no clone one base away is much larger. CDR1 is given as MGHRA and CDR2 as YSYEKL, both from the germline V gene. V loses 4 bases at its end and J loses 4 bases; junction bases beyond the gene matches: 5. Its CDR3 holds 14 amino acids, cysteine through phenylalanine. The retained sequence is limited to the CDR3, 42 bases, with the frame set at the first base.

These sequences were also reported in another study, on human thymus T cells. Taken from the second paper: In Finland, the donors were immunologically healthy infants who were having open corrective cardiac surgery for congenital heart defects. Thymus tissue was obtained as surgical resects removed during corrective cardiac surgery. V and J gene segment usage appeared biased in both thymic and peripheral blood repertoires. The related research reported highly overlapping thymic TCR repertoires among unrelated individuals. TCR alpha and beta repertoires from fewer than ten infant thymus samples and a few related peripheral blood samples were characterized in the study. The cohort included about 6 male and a couple of female infants, with donor ages spanning 7 to 244 days. After being mechanically released from the tissue, thymocytes were kept at -70 degrees C in pellets of about 8.5-32 million cells. A QIAsymphony instrument was used to extract genomic DNA from the frozen cell pellets. TCRB and TCRAD loci were amplified from a standardized quantity of quality-controlled genomic DNA using the immunoSEQ multiplex PCR assay. The V(D)J region was spanned by amplicons of a length sufficient to cover the CDR3 and to identify V and J genes. The amplicons were sequenced on an Illumina platform via the commercial immunoSEQ service. Primer bias and sequencing errors were corrected as previously described, and TCRAD and TCRB definitions were based on the IMGT database. Analysis of the repertoires was done with immunoSEQ Analyzer 3.0 and VDJTools and included basic statistics, V/J segment usage, diversity estimates, rarefaction and pairwise overlap. Chao1, ChaoE, Efron-Thisted, Shannon and inverse Simpson indices were used to estimate diversity, which was also estimated on datasets down-sampled to the smallest sample. Repertoire overlap was determined by strict matching of CDR3 nucleotide sequence, V gene and J gene, and Jaccard-based multidimensional scaling clustering was applied. On average, thymus samples gave around 810,000 unique TCRB clonotypes, whereas blood samples gave some 84,000.

The sequence derives from a girl less than two years old with a congenital heart defect. Donor details come from another sample of the same person, matched by shared clones. The material sequenced was thymocytes. The rearranged chain carries TRBV4-1 and TRBJ2-5; the central 8 bases match TRBD2. The DNA is as follows: TGCGCCAGCAGCCCACGTAGCGGGGTAGAGACCCAGTACTTC. This encodes CASSPRSGVETQYF.